These 30 T cell receptor beta chains came from one sample sequenced in a study of blood T cell repertoires in COVID-19. Some clones are missing from TCRdb's copy, which holds only in-frame ones; the method was immunoSEQ multiplex PCR. The sample has approximately 300,000 clones, roughly 80% seen once. The source material was peripheral blood. These receptors were obtained from a woman aged 45-60 years with active or convalescent COVID-19.

This chain connects TRBV7-9 to TRBJ1-4; 7 bases align to TRBD1. J was trimmed by 6 bases and V by 3 bases; bases with no gene match: 4. The CDR3 length is 14 residues. CDR1 and CDR2 from the germline V gene are SEHNR and FQNEAQ (reference sequence). In nucleotides, the CDR3 is TGTGCCAGCAGCTTCTGGGACAGTTATGAAAAACTGTTTTTT. Translated, it gives CASSFWDSYEKLFF.

This chain links TRBV10-3 with TRBJ1-3; D call uncertain. The germline V gene has CDR1 ENHRY and CDR2 SYGVKD. Trimming removed 6 bases from V and 0 bases from J, with 12 bases in between. The CDR3 extends over 15 amino acids. For the CDR3, the DNA is TGTGCCATCAGCCGGGAAGTGAGCTCTGGAAACACCATATATTTT. Translated, it gives CAISREVSSGNTIYF.

The chain has TRBV5-5 and TRBJ2-5, with D possibly matching TRBD2 (5 bases). This CDR3 comprises 14 residues. CDR1 is SGHKS, CDR2 YYEKEE, per germline (reference sequence). The germline V and J ends were trimmed by 4 bases and 5 bases, with 15 bases remaining between them. CDR3 sequence (DNA): TGTGCCAGCAGCCCTCGAGGGCTGCAGGAGACCCAGTACTTC. Residues: CASSPRGLQETQYF.

For this clone: This may come from a read error, since a much larger clone is one base off. This sequence joins TRBV3-1 (or the pseudogene TRBV3-2) and TRBJ2-7; perhaps TRBD1 as D (6 bases). The germline CDR1 and CDR2 sequences are LGHDT and YNNKEL (reference sequence). The CDR3 length is 12 residues. V was trimmed by 2 bases and J by 6 bases, leaving 8 bases between them. The CDR3 is CASSQLGGEQYF. The CDR3, as DNA: TGTGCCAGCAGCCAATTAGGGGGCGAGCAGTACTTC.

The table lists this clone with a count of one. V usage is TRBV5-5 and J usage is TRBJ2-7; 13 bases are shared with TRBD2. J gave up 5 bases and V 4 bases, and 9 bases lay outside the gene matches. In germline, CDR1 is SGHKS, CDR2 YYEKEE (reference sequence). The CDR3 totals 16 residues. CDR3 sequence (DNA): TGTGCCAGCAGCGAATACACGGGACTAGCGGGGCACGAGCAGTACTTC. It codes for CASSEYTGLAGHEQYF. Filled out from reference TRBV5-5 and TRBJ2-7, the complete variable domain reads DAGVTQSPTHLIKTRGQQVTLRCSPISGHKSVSWYQQVLGQGPQFIFQYYEKEERGRGNFPDRFSARQFPNYSSELNVNALLLGDSALYLCASSEYTGLAGHEQYFGPGTRLTVT.

The chain joins TRBV27 to TRBJ1-2; perhaps TRBD1 as D (5 bases). CDR1 and CDR2 (germline): MNHEY, SMNVEV (reference sequence). The CDR3 is 13 residues long. The ends were cut back, 2 bases at V and 4 bases at J, with 8 bases in the middle. The CDR3 loop reads CASSLGQGYGYTF. The CDR3 nucleotides are TGTGCCAGCAGTTTAGGGCAGGGCTATGGCTACACCTTC.

Remarks on this clone: Other DNA sequences in this sample translate to the same CDR3. This CDR3 is CASRGTGTYEQYF. CDR3 nucleotides: TGTGCCAGCAGGGGGACAGGTACCTACGAGCAGTACTTC. This sequence joins TRBV6-5 and TRBJ2-7, with 8 positions matching TRBD1. Looked up from germline, CDR1 is MNHEY and CDR2 is SVGAGI. This CDR3 is built from 13 residues. V trimming: 6 bases; J trimming: 2 bases; junction bases outside the gene matches: 3.

This chain uses TRBV6-5 with TRBJ2-7; 8 positions match TRBD1. The J segment lost 8 bases and the V segment lost 7 bases, leaving 10 bases of the junction unmatched. The germline V gene has CDR1 MNHEY and CDR2 SVGAGI. The CDR3 spans 13 residues. The CDR3 DNA reads as TGTGCCAGCACCGAGGACAGGGCGTCGCAGCAGTACTTC. This translates into CASTEDRASQQYF.

This chain uses TRBV14 with TRBJ2-7, with TRBD2 matching over 13 bases. The J segment lost 0 bases and the V segment lost 5 bases, leaving 7 bases of the junction unmatched. The germline V gene encodes CDR1 SGHDN and CDR2 FVKESK. The CDR3 has 17 amino acids. CDR3 amino acids: CASSRTSGRALSYEQYF. In DNA, the CDR3 is TGTGCCAGCAGCAGAACTAGCGGGAGGGCCCTCTCCTACGAGCAGTACTTC.

V and J are TRBV11-1 and TRBJ2-2; no firm D call. Germline assignment: CDR1 SGHAT and CDR2 FQDESV (reference sequence). There are 14 residues in the CDR3. Trimming left V 6 bases short and J 6 bases short, with 14 bases between. The CDR3 reads CASSQQTWAGELFF. Written as DNA, the CDR3 is TGTGCCAGCAGTCAGCAGACTTGGGCCGGGGAGCTGTTTTTT.

The rearrangement links TRBV28 to TRBJ1-6; 10 nucleotides line up with TRBD1. This CDR3 comprises 19 residues. With 6 bases clipped from V and 10 bases from J, the junction kept 21 bases outside the gene matches. CDR1 and CDR2 from the germline V gene are MDHEN and SYDVKM. The CDR3 nucleotides read TGTGCCAGCAGCGTTGTCCGGGGGGGGGACAGGGGTAGAGGATCACCCCTCCACTTT. Protein sequence: CASSVVRGGDRGRGSPLHF.

The gene calls are TRBV11-2 and TRBJ1-6; D call uncertain. The germline V gene encodes CDR1 SGHAT and CDR2 FQNNGV. V dropped 3 bases and J dropped 9 bases, with 18 bases sitting between them. The length of the CDR3 is 16 residues. The CDR3 DNA sequence: TGTGCCAGCAGCTTGGTCCAGGTGGGCGCGATTTCACCCCTCCACTTT. It codes for CASSLVQVGAISPLHF.

The V call is TRBV12-2, the J call TRBJ2-7; TRBD1 was called by the table and not checked on the DNA. TRBV12-2 is assigned pseudogene status. The CDR3 covers 19 residues. The CDR3 region is CASRLVGLRGTGPSYEQYF. The CDR3 region has the DNA TGTGCAAGTCGCTTAGTGGGGTTGCGCGGGACAGGGCCTTCCTACGAGCAGTACTTC.

V is TRBV2 and J is TRBJ2-1; 8 bases are shared with TRBD2. CDR3 length equals 14 residues. The germline V gene encodes CDR1 SNHLY and CDR2 FYNNEI. Trimming took 7 bases from V and 2 from J; bases not matched to a gene: 4. The CDR3 sequence: CASKIGRAYNEQFF. The CDR3 DNA sequence: TGTGCCAGCAAAATCGGGAGGGCCTACAATGAGCAGTTCTTC.

V and J are TRBV29-1 and TRBJ2-1; perhaps TRBD2 as D (5 bases). Trimming stripped 3 bases from V and 7 bases from J, with 19 bases between. Germline CDR1 reads SQVTM; CDR2 reads ANQGSEA. The CDR3 is made up of 15 amino acids. The CDR3: CSVDLSQRPLNEQFF. As DNA, the CDR3 is TGCAGCGTTGATCTGTCGCAGCGGCCTTTAAATGAGCAGTTCTTC.

The chain uses TRBV10-1 and TRBJ2-2; TRBD2 matches at 10 bases. V lost 3 bases, J lost 0 bases, and 4 bases stayed unmatched. CDR3 length: 17 residues. In germline, CDR1 is WNHNN, CDR2 SYGVQD (reference sequence). The CDR3 nucleotides are TGCGCCAGCAGTGAATGGACTAGCGGAGCGAACACCGGGGAGCTGTTTTTT. It yields the protein CASSEWTSGANTGELFF.

DNA of the CDR3: TGTGCCAGCAGAGCCGCGGGACAGGGGAACGAAAAACTGTTTTTT. Its translation: CASRAAGQGNEKLFF. The chain has TRBV28 and TRBJ1-4; TRBD1 aligns across 10 bases. The CDR3 length is 15 residues. Germline-derived CDR1 and CDR2 are MDHEN and SYDVKM. The V segment lost 6 bases and the J segment 8 bases; nucleotides outside the gene matches: 9.

The chain has TRBV6-1 and TRBJ1-1; D remains ambiguous. Germline CDR1 reads MNHNS; CDR2 reads SASEGT. The CDR3 sequence is 16 residues long. Trimming left V 3 bases short and J 1 base short, with 15 bases between. This CDR3 is CASSDPGFEGNTEAFF. The CDR3 DNA is TGTGCCAGCAGTGATCCGGGTTTTGAGGGGAACACTGAAGCTTTCTTT.

The chain combines TRBV11-2 with TRBJ2-2, with D hard to call. The germline CDR1 and CDR2 sequences are SGHAT and FQNNGV. The CDR3 covers 15 residues. Trimming removed 1 base at V and 0 bases at J, with 6 bases between. CDR3 in DNA: TGTGCCAGCAGCTTAGCTGTCCCGAACACCGGGGAGCTGTTTTTT. It yields the protein CASSLAVPNTGELFF. The whole variable domain, remainder taken from reference TRBV11-2 and TRBJ2-2, is EAGVAQSPRYKIIEKRQSVAFWCNPISGHATLYWYQQILGQGPKLLIQFQNNGVVDDSQLPKDRFSAERLKGVDSTLKIQPAKLEDSAVYLCASSLAVPNTGELFFGEGSRLTVL.

The chain is built from TRBV25-1 and TRBJ2-1, with 13 bases aligning to TRBD2. Looked up from germline, CDR1 is MGHDK and CDR2 is SYGVNS. The CDR3 extends over 16 amino acids. With V trimmed by 4 bases and J by 6 bases, 6 bases remained unmatched. CDR3 region: CASSVPGLAGANEQFF. DNA of the CDR3: TGTGCCAGCAGTGTCCCAGGACTAGCGGGAGCCAATGAGCAGTTCTTC.

In DNA, the CDR3 is TGTGCCAGCAGCTTGCCCCCGACTCACGAGCAGTACTTC. Its translation is CASSLPPTHEQYF. The chain couples TRBV5-4 to TRBJ2-7, with D uncertain. V was clipped by 1 base and J by 5 bases, with 10 bases between them. This CDR3 has 13 amino acids. Looked up from germline, CDR1 is SGHNT and CDR2 is YYREEE (reference sequence).

The chain links TRBV11-2 to TRBJ2-7, with 8 bases lining up with TRBD2. V dropped 3 bases and J dropped 6; count of bases not matched to a gene: 7. CDR1 is SGHAT and CDR2 is FQNNGV in the germline V gene. The CDR3 runs 14 residues. CDR3 region: CASSFGAGVGEQYF. CDR3 in DNA: TGTGCCAGCAGCTTCGGAGCGGGAGTAGGCGAGCAGTACTTC.

This clone was seen a single time. In DNA, the CDR3 is TGCGCCAGCAGCACTAGCGGTTGGGAGAATGAGCAGTTCTTC. It yields the protein CASSTSGWENEQFF. V and J are TRBV10-2 and TRBJ2-1; 8 nucleotides agree with TRBD2. CDR3 length: 14 residues. V lost 6 bases, J lost 7 bases, and 8 bases stayed unmatched. Per the germline V gene, CDR1 is WSHSY and CDR2 is SAAADI.

The rearrangement links TRBV7-2 to TRBJ2-7; maybe TRBD1 (8 bases). Trimming cost V 7 bases and J 6 bases, with 16 bases left between them. The CDR3 is made up of 13 amino acids. Germline assignment: CDR1 SGHTA and CDR2 FQGNSA. The CDR3 is CASTPDREGEQYF. The CDR3 DNA reads as TGTGCCAGCACCCCGGACAGGGAGGGCGAGCAGTACTTC.

This CDR3 is CASSAASGRFTDTQYF. The CDR3 DNA reads TGTGCCAGCAGTGCGGCTAGCGGGAGATTCACAGATACGCAGTATTTT. The chain couples TRBV25-1 to TRBJ2-3, with 10 positions matching TRBD2. The CDR3 is made up of 16 amino acids. With V trimmed by 4 bases and J by 2 bases, 6 bases remained unmatched. The germline CDR1 and CDR2 sequences are MGHDK and SYGVNS.

V and J are TRBV5-1 and TRBJ1-1; TRBD1 might be the D (6 bases). This CDR3 spans 14 amino acids. With 6 bases removed from V and 1 base from J, the gap between germline ends came to 13 bases. Germline CDR1 reads SGHRS; CDR2 reads YFSETQ. In DNA form, the CDR3 reads TGCGCCAGCACCCAATCGACAGGGAACACTGAAGCTTTCTTT. Translated: CASTQSTGNTEAFF.

This chain uses TRBV28 with TRBJ2-3, with TRBD1 matching over 9 bases. The CDR3 spans 14 residues. CDR1 and CDR2 from the germline V gene are MDHEN and SYDVKM. V dropped 2 bases and J dropped 3; count of bases not matched to a gene: 0. The CDR3 region has the DNA TGTGCCAGCAGTTTAGGGACAGGGACAGATACGCAGTATTTT. It yields the protein CASSLGTGTDTQYF.

This clone showed up just once. This rearrangement joins TRBV5-1 to TRBJ2-2; TRBD1 is a possible D gene (6 bases). Between the trimmed V and J ends, which lost 4 bases and 6 bases, there was a span of 10 bases. From germline, CDR1 is SGHRS and CDR2 YFSETQ. This CDR3 is built from 13 residues. CDR3 sequence reads: CASSPRGPGELFF. The CDR3 DNA reads TGCGCCAGCAGCCCCAGGGGACCCGGGGAGCTGTTTTTT.

CDR3 loop: CSVVRGIYNEQFF. For the CDR3, the DNA is TGCAGCGTTGTCCGGGGGATTTACAATGAGCAGTTCTTC. The V and J genes are TRBV29-1 and TRBJ2-1, with D possibly matching TRBD2 (6 bases). Germline CDR1 and CDR2: SQVTM and ANQGSEA. Trimming took 4 bases from V and 4 from J, leaving 11 bases between them. The CDR3 covers 13 residues.

The chain uses TRBV10-3 and TRBJ2-7; TRBD1 matches 7 bases. The CDR3 covers 13 residues. CDR1 is ENHRY, CDR2 SYGVKD, per germline. Trimming removed 11 bases from V and 5 bases from J; junction bases left unmatched: 12. The DNA for the CDR3 is TGTGCCGTTCGAACGGGACAGTGGGACGAGCAGTACTTC. Amino acids: CAVRTGQWDEQYF.